These 6 T cell receptor beta chains were all obtained from the same sample, sequenced in a study of blood T cells in healthy people across ages. Next came a second PCR, run for about 7 to 12 cycles, which used a sample-barcoded 5' primer along with a J-beta primer mix. Each CDR3 protein gets one entry after TCRdb re-called the 5' RACE reads with MiXCR. The sample records about a million distinct CDR3 sequences, under 40% being singletons. Source material: blood. The receptors were gathered from a man between 18 and 29 years old in good health.

V and J are TRBV4-3 and TRBJ2-1; no reliable D call. Germline V CDR1 and CDR2: LGHNA, YSLEER. This CDR3 is built from 17 residues. V lost 0 bases and J 0 bases, leaving 12 bases between the germline ends. The CDR3 spells CASSQDPADDSYNEQFF. The CDR3 nucleotides are TGCGCCAGCAGCCAAGACCCTGCTGACGACTCCTACAATGAGCAGTTCTTC.

The chain uses TRBV16 and TRBJ2-1, with D perhaps matching TRBD1 or TRBD2 (5 bases each). V lost 10 bases to trimming and J lost 1 base, with 11 bases between them. The germline V gene has CDR1 KGHSY and CDR2 FQNENV. This CDR3 comprises 13 residues. This CDR3 is CATSGTSYNEQFF. DNA for the CDR3: TGTGCCACCTCAGGGACGTCCTACAATGAGCAGTTCTTC. Combining the CDR3 with reference TRBV16 and TRBJ2-1 gives the whole variable domain GEEVAQTPKHLVRGEGQKAKLYCAPIKGHSYVFWYQQVLKNEFKFLISFQNENVFDETGMPKERFSAKCLPNSPCSLEIQATKLEDSAVYFCATSGTSYNEQFFGPGTRLTVL.

A few counts support this clonotype. The V and J genes are TRBV6-1 and TRBJ2-7; the match to TRBD1 covers 10 bases. The CDR3 totals 13 residues. Per the germline V gene, CDR1 is MNHNS and CDR2 is SASEGT. Trimming took 4 bases from V and 7 from J; bases not matched to a gene: 4. CDR3 residues: CASSVGQGWEQYF. CDR3 sequence (DNA): TGTGCCAGCAGTGTGGGACAGGGGTGGGAGCAGTACTTC.

This clonotype was seen a handful of times. This rearrangement joins TRBV21-1 to TRBJ2-1; the table's D call of TRBD1 was not tested on the DNA. TRBV21-1 is a documented pseudogene. The CDR3 consists of 16 residues. The chain's CDR3 is CASSYSGAGGYNEQFF. The CDR3 region has the DNA TGTGCCAGCAGTTATTCAGGGGCAGGAGGCTACAATGAGCAGTTCTTC.

For this clonotype: With a much larger clone just one base away, this may be a read error. V usage is TRBV20-1 and J usage is TRBJ2-1; 15 positions agree with TRBD2. CDR1 is DFQATT, CDR2 SNEGSKA, per germline (reference sequence). There are 18 residues in the CDR3. The CDR3 loop reads CSARDDSGTSGGYSEQFF. The CDR3 region has the DNA TGCAGTGCTAGAGACGACTCCGGGACTAGCGGGGGGTACAGTGAGCAGTTCTTC.

This chain connects TRBV3-1 to TRBJ1-4; 8 nucleotides agree with TRBD1. V shed 2 bases, J shed 3 bases, and the junction held 8 bases outside the gene matches. The germline V gene has CDR1 LGHDT and CDR2 YNNKEL (reference sequence). This CDR3 comprises 17 residues. The CDR3 here is CASSQTPRTGPNEKLFF. CDR3 nucleotide sequence: TGTGCCAGCAGCCAAACTCCCCGGACAGGGCCTAATGAAAAACTGTTTTTT. The whole variable domain, filled in from reference TRBV3-1 and TRBJ1-4, reads DTAVSQTPKYLVTQMGNDKSIKCEQNLGHDTMYWYKQDSKKFLKIMFSYNNKELIINETVPNRFSPKSPDKAHLNLHINSLELGDSAVYFCASSQTPRTGPNEKLFFGSGTQLSVL.